The following is a T cell receptor beta chain sequence with its context. Trimming removed 5 bases at V and 3 bases at J, with 13 bases between. The CDR3 is 15 residues long. Germline V gene sequence: CDR1 LGHDT, CDR2 YNNKEL (reference sequence). As handled by the study authors: Counts of nucleated cells, estimated from reference gene primer amplification, were obtained. Generated by immunoSEQ multiplex PCR, the TCRdb table keeps only in-frame clones and is missing some. The V and J calls and clone size come from that table; D and trimming were worked out from the DNA. Altogether about 160,000 clones are present, about four fifths being singletons, with the ten largest covering around 8%. The data stem from a study of blood T cell repertoires in COVID-19.

Sequencing was done on a sample of peripheral blood. The receptor comes from a woman aged 55-70 years with COVID-19, enrolled during active disease. The genes are TRBV3-1 (or the pseudogene TRBV3-2) and TRBJ1-4; D uncertain. The CDR3 DNA sequence: TGTGCCAGCAGCGGCCGGGTCCCCCCTAATGAAAAACTGTTTTTT. Amino acid sequence: CASSGRVPPNEKLFF.